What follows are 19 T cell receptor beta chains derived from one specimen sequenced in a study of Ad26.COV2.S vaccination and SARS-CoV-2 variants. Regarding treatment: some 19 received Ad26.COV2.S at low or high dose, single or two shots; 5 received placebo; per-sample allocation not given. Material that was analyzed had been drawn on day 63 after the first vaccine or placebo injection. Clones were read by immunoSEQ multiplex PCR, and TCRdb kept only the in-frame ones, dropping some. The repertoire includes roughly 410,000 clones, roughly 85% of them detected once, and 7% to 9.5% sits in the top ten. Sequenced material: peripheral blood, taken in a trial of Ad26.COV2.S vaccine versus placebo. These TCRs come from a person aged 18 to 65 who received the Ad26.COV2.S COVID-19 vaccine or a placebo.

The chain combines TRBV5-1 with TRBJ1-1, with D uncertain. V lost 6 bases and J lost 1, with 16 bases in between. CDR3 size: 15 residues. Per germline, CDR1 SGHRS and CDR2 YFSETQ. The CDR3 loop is CASTLEYSGNTEAFF. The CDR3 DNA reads TGCGCCAGCACCCTTGAGTATTCAGGGAACACTGAAGCTTTCTTT. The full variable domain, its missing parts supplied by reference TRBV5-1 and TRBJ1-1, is KAGVTQTPRYLIKTRGQQVTLSCSPISGHRSVSWYQQTPGQGLQFLFEYFSETQRNKGNFPGRFSGRQFSNSRSEMNVSTLELGDSALYLCASTLEYSGNTEAFFGQGTRLTVV.

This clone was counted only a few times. CDR3 sequence: CASSRGLQNTGELFF. Written as DNA, the CDR3 is TGCGCCAGCAGCAGAGGACTACAGAACACCGGGGAGCTGTTTTTT. The rearrangement joins TRBV5-1 to TRBJ2-2, with a tentative D call TRBD2 (6 bases). The V end was cut by 4 bases, the J end by 1 base, with 11 bases between. CDR3 length: 15 residues. The germline gives CDR1 SGHRS, CDR2 YFSETQ.

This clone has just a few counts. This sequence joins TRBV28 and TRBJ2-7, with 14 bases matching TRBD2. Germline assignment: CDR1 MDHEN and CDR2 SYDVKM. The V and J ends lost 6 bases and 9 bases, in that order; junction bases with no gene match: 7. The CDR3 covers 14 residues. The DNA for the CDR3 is TGTGCCAGCAGAGGACTAGCGGGAGGCCTTGGGCAGTACTTC. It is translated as CASRGLAGGLGQYF.

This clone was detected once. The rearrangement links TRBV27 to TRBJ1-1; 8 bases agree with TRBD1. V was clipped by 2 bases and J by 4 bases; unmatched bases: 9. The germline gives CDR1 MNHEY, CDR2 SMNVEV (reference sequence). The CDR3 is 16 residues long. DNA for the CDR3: TGTGCCAGCAGTTTAAGTCAGGGGGCGGGTATCACTGAAGCTTTCTTT. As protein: CASSLSQGAGITEAFF.

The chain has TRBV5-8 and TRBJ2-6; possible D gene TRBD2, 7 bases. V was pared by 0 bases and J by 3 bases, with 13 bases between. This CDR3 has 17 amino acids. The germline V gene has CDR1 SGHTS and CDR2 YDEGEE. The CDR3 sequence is CASSLVGGRYGANVLTF. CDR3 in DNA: TGTGCCAGCAGCTTGGTCGGGGGGCGGTATGGGGCCAACGTCCTGACTTTC.

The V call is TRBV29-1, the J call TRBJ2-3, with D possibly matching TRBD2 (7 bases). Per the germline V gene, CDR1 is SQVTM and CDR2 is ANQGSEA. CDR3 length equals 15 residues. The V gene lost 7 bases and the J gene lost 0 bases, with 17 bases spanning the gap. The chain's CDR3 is CSARTGTTSTDTQYF. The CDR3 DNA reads TGCAGCGCTAGAACAGGGACTACTAGCACAGATACGCAGTATTTT.

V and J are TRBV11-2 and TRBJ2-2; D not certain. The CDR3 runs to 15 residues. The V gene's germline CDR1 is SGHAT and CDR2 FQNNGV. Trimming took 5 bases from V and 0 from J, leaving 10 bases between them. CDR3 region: CASSPALTNTGELFF. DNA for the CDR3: TGTGCCAGCAGCCCCGCCTTAACGAACACCGGGGAGCTGTTTTTT.

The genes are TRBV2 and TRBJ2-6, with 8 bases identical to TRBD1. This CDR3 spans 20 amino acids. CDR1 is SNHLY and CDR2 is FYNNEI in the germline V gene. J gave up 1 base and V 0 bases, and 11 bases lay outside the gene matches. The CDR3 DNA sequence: TGTGCCAGCAGTGAAGCACCTGGACAGGGTTTAGAATCTGGGGCCAACGTCCTGACTTTC. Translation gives CASSEAPGQGLESGANVLTF.

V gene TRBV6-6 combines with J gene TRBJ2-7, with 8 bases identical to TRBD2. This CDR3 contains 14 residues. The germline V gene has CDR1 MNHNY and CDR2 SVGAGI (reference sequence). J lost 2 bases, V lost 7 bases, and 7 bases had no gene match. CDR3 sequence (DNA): TGTGCCAGCACCGGGGGGGCATCCACCTACGAGCAGTACTTC. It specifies CASTGGASTYEQYF.

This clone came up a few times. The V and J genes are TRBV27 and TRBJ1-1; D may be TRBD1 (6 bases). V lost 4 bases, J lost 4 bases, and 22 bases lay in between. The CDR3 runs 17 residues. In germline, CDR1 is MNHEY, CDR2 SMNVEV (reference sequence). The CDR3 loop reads CASSSTESGDSGTEAFF. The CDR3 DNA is TGTGCCAGCAGTTCTACTGAATCAGGGGATTCTGGCACTGAAGCTTTCTTT.

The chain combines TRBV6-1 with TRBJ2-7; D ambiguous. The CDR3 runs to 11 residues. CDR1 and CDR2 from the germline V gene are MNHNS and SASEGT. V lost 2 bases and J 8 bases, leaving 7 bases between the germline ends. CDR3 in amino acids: CASSEMLKQYF. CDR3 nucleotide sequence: TGTGCCAGCAGTGAAATGTTAAAGCAGTACTTC.

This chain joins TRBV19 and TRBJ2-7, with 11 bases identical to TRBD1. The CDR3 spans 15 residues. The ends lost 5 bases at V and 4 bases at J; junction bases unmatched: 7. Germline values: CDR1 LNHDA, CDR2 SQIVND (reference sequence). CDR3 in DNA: TGTGCCAGTAGTTCCACCGGGACAGGGGGTTACGAGCAGTACTTC. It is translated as CASSSTGTGGYEQYF.

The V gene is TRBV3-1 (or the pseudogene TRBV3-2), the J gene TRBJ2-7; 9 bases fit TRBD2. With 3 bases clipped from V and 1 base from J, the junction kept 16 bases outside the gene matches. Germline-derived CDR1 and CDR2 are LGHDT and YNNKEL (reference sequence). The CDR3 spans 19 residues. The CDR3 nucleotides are TGTGCCAGCAGCCACCCTATCGGCCGGGCGGGAGGGTTGTCCTACGAGCAGTACTTC. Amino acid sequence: CASSHPIGRAGGLSYEQYF.

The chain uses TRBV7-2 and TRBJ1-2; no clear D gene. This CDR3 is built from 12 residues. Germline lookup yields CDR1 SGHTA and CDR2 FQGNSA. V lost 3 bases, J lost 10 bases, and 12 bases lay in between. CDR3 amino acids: CASSLSRGTYTF. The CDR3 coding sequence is TGTGCCAGCAGCTTGAGTCGTGGAACCTACACCTTC.

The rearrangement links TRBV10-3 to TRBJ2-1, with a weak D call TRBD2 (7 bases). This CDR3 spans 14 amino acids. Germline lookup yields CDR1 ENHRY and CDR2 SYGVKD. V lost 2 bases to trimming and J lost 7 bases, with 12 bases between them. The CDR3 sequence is CAISEVGGRNEQFF. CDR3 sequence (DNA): TGTGCCATCAGTGAGGTGGGGGGGCGGAATGAGCAGTTCTTC.

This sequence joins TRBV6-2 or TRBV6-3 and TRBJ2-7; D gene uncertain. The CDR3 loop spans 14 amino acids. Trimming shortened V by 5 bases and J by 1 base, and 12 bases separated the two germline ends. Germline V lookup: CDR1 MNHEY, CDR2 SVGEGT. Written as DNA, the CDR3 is TGTGCCAGCAGTCACCCCTGGGGATCCTACGAGCAGTACTTC. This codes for CASSHPWGSYEQYF.

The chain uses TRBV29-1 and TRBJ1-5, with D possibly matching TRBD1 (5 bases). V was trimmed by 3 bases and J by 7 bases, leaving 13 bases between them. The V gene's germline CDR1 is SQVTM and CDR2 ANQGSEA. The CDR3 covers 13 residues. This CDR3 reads CSVELGVGQPQHF. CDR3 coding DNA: TGCAGCGTTGAGTTAGGGGTAGGCCAGCCCCAGCATTTT.

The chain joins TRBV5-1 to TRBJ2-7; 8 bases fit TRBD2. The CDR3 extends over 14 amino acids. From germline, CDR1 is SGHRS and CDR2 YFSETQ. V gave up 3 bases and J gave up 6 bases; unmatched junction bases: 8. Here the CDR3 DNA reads TGCGCCAGCAGCTCGGGGACTAGTGCTCCCGAGCAGTACTTC. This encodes CASSSGTSAPEQYF.

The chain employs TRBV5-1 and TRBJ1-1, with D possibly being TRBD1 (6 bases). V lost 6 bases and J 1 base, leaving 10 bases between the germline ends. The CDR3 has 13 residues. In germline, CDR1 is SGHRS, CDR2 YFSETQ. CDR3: CASTVTGNTEAFF. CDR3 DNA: TGCGCCAGCACCGTGACAGGGAACACTGAAGCTTTCTTT.